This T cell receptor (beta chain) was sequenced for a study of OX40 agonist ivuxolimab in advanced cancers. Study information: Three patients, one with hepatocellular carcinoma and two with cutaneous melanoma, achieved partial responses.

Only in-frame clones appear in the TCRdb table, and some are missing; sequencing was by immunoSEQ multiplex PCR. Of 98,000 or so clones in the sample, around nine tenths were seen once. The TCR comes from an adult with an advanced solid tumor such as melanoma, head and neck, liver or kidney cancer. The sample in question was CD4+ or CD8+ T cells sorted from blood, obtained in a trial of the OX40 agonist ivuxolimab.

CDR3 sequence: CASSQGTTSEGTDTQYF. As DNA, the CDR3 is TGCGCCAGCAGCCAAGGCACGACTAGCGAAGGTACAGATACGCAGTATTTT. This chain links TRBV4-1 with TRBJ2-3, with 8 bases aligning to TRBD2. V was clipped by 1 base and J by 3 bases; unmatched bases: 9. Germline V gives CDR1 MGHRA, CDR2 YSYEKL. CDR3 size: 17 residues.